These T cell receptor beta chains were read from a single sample in a study of blood T cell repertoires in COVID-19. The data were produced by immunoSEQ multiplex PCR, yet TCRdb's version contains in-frame clones alone and is incomplete. The table lists approximately 200,000 clones, 85% to 90% of them singletons. Sequencing used PBMCs or T cells enriched from blood (not recorded which). The receptors here all came from a woman between 18 and 29 years old in a cohort exposed to, infected with or recovered from COVID-19 (not recorded which). CDR3s include the opening cysteine and the closing phenylalanine or tryptophan. Fields, in order: D gene, clone size, V gene, J gene, CDR3 length, CDR3 protein, CDR3 DNA. D genes are given only for firm matches. A row's size may be missing; if present it is once, few, many or a size class.

d_call: -; clone_size: -; v_call: TRBV2; j_call: TRBJ1-1; cdr3_length: 15; cdr3_aa: CASPPSRGLSSEAFF; cdr3_nt: TGTGCCAGCCCGCCCTCAAGGGGTCTTTCTTCTGAAGCTTTCTTT
d_call: TRBD2; clone_size: -; v_call: TRBV19; j_call: TRBJ2-1; cdr3_length: 15; cdr3_aa: CASSAAGNSYNEQFF; cdr3_nt: TGTGCCAGTAGTGCAGCGGGGAACTCCTACAATGAGCAGTTCTTC
d_call: TRBD2; clone_size: once; v_call: TRBV7-9; j_call: TRBJ2-1; cdr3_length: 15; cdr3_aa: CASSSSGRAHNEQFF; cdr3_nt: TGTGCCAGCAGCTCTAGCGGGAGGGCACACAATGAGCAGTTCTTC
d_call: TRBD1; clone_size: -; v_call: TRBV10-3; j_call: TRBJ1-1; cdr3_length: 16; cdr3_aa: CAISESHGQENTEAFF; cdr3_nt: TGTGCCATCAGTGAGTCCCATGGACAGGAGAACACTGAAGCTTTCTTT
d_call: -; clone_size: once; v_call: TRBV2; j_call: TRBJ1-1; cdr3_length: 13; cdr3_aa: CASSEARKTEAFF; cdr3_nt: TGTGCCAGCAGTGAAGCCAGGAAGACTGAAGCTTTCTTT
d_call: TRBD1; clone_size: -; v_call: TRBV3-1/TRBV3-2; j_call: TRBJ1-4; cdr3_length: 15; cdr3_aa: CASSRHRDRVEKLFF; cdr3_nt: TGTGCCAGCAGCCGTCACCGGGACAGGGTTGAAAAACTGTTTTTT
d_call: -; clone_size: -; v_call: TRBV24-1; j_call: TRBJ1-2; cdr3_length: 11; cdr3_aa: CATSDRTETRF; cdr3_nt: TGTGCCACCAGTGACCGGACAGAGACGCGCTTC
d_call: -; clone_size: -; v_call: TRBV15; j_call: TRBJ1-1; cdr3_length: 18; cdr3_aa: CATSRDRAGAFMNTEAFF; cdr3_nt: TGTGCCACCAGCAGAGATCGGGCAGGGGCGTTCATGAACACTGAAGCTTTCTTT
d_call: -; clone_size: -; v_call: TRBV28; j_call: TRBJ1-5; cdr3_length: 15; cdr3_aa: CASSFERGRNQPQHF; cdr3_nt: TGTGCCAGCAGTTTTGAGCGGGGACGAAATCAGCCCCAGCATTTT
d_call: -; clone_size: -; v_call: TRBV9; j_call: TRBJ1-2; cdr3_length: 14; cdr3_aa: CASSAVGGSYGYTF; cdr3_nt: TGTGCCAGCAGCGCCGTTGGAGGGTCCTATGGCTACACCTTC
d_call: TRBD1; clone_size: -; v_call: TRBV19; j_call: TRBJ1-3; cdr3_length: 14; cdr3_aa: CASSILTGPRSIYF; cdr3_nt: TGTGCCAGTAGTATATTGACAGGGCCAAGATCCATATATTTT